The 21 T cell receptor beta chains listed next were all sequenced from one sample in a study of identical twins. TCRdb re-derived calls from the 5' RACE reads in MiXCR, one entry per CDR3 protein. The sample shows roughly 570,000 distinct CDR3 sequences, around a tenth of them seen only once. This same sample was also part of a study on yellow fever vaccine responses in identical twins.

The sequenced material came from PBMCs. These TCRs come from a woman aged 18-30 years in good health.

V gene TRBV20-1 combines with J gene TRBJ2-3, with 7 nucleotides matching TRBD2. CDR3 length equals 18 residues. From germline, CDR1 is DFQATT and CDR2 SNEGSKA (reference sequence). V trimming: 4 bases; J trimming: 3 bases; junction bases outside the gene matches: 19. CDR3 sequence (DNA): TGCAGTGCTAATGGGGGGGACTTCCGGACTTCCCTTACAGATACGCAGTATTTT. Translated, it gives CSANGGDFRTSLTDTQYF.

The V gene is TRBV29-1, the J gene TRBJ2-7, with a possible D match to TRBD1 (6 bases). CDR3 length: 11 amino acids. Looked up from germline, CDR1 is SQVTM and CDR2 is ANQGSEA. The CDR3 DNA follows: TGCAGTGGAAGGGTAGGGGGCGAGCAGTACTTC. Protein product: CSGRVGGEQYF.

This clonotype occurred a few times. This chain joins TRBV7-2 and TRBJ2-6, with D hard to call. Trimming shortened V by 1 base and J by 0 bases, and 4 bases separated the two germline ends. Germline assignment: CDR1 SGHTA and CDR2 FQGNSA. There are 15 residues in the CDR3. The CDR3 DNA reads TGTGCCAGCAGCTTAGGACCCTCTGGGGCCAACGTCCTGACTTTC. The encoded protein is CASSLGPSGANVLTF.

This clonotype occurred a few times. This chain joins TRBV29-1 and TRBJ2-7; TRBD1 aligns across 7 bases. Germline trimming cut 1 base from V and 2 bases from J; bases unmatched to any gene: 5. This CDR3 is 14 amino acids long. Looked up from germline, CDR1 is SQVTM and CDR2 is ANQGSEA. CDR3 bases: TGCAGCGTTGAAGGGCAGGGGGATACCTACGAGCAGTACTTC. Its protein is CSVEGQGDTYEQYF.

This clonotype has at least ten counts. The V gene is TRBV28, the J gene TRBJ2-7, with 8 bases matching TRBD1. With 5 bases clipped from V and 5 bases from J, the junction kept 11 bases outside the gene matches. The germline V gene encodes CDR1 MDHEN and CDR2 SYDVKM. The CDR3 runs to 15 residues. The CDR3: CASSGPRQGQHEQYF. The DNA of the CDR3 is TGTGCCAGCAGTGGCCCTAGACAGGGGCAGCACGAGCAGTACTTC.

In its sample, this clonotype was seen a few times. This chain joins TRBV7-8 and TRBJ2-5, with TRBD2 matching over 7 bases. CDR1 SGHVS and CDR2 FQNEAQ come from the germline V gene. The CDR3 is made up of 14 amino acids. J was trimmed by 3 bases and V by 1 base; bases with no gene match: 2. For the CDR3, the DNA is TGTGCCAGCAGCTTAGAAACTAGCGAAGAGACCCAGTACTTC. It is translated as CASSLETSEETQYF. Combining the CDR3 with reference TRBV7-8 and TRBJ2-5 gives the whole variable domain GAGVSQSPRYKVAKRGQDVALRCDPISGHVSLFWYQQALGQGPEFLTYFQNEAQLDKSGLPSDRFFAERPEGSVSTLKIQRTQQEDSAVYLCASSLETSEETQYFGPGTRLLVL.

This clonotype came up a few times. The rearrangement uses TRBV19 and TRBJ2-3; D uncertain. The CDR3 has 14 amino acids. Germline CDR1 and CDR2: LNHDA and SQIVND (reference sequence). The V gene lost 4 bases and the J gene lost 7 bases, with 15 bases spanning the gap. The CDR3 spells CASSNPLEIYTQYF. CDR3 sequence (DNA): TGTGCCAGTAGTAACCCCCTCGAAATCTATACGCAGTATTTT. The whole variable domain, filled in from reference TRBV19 and TRBJ2-3, reads DGGITQSPKYLFRKEGQNVTLSCEQNLNHDAMYWYRQDPGQGLRLIYYSQIVNDFQKGDIAEGYSVSREKKESFPLTVTSAQKNPTAFYLCASSNPLEIYTQYFGPGTRLTVL.

In its sample, this clonotype was seen many times. The genes are TRBV4-3 and TRBJ2-7; D is undetermined. Germline V gene lookup returns CDR1 LGHNA and CDR2 YSLEER. The CDR3 is 14 residues long. V was trimmed by 0 bases and J by 3 bases, leaving 9 bases between them. This chain's CDR3 is CASSQERVRYEQYF. For the CDR3, the DNA is TGCGCCAGCAGCCAAGAACGGGTGCGCTACGAGCAGTACTTC.

Only a few counts were recorded for this clonotype. The V call is TRBV20-1, the J call TRBJ1-1; D ambiguous. Germline lookup yields CDR1 DFQATT and CDR2 SNEGSKA (reference sequence). The CDR3 contains 12 residues. Trimming cost V 5 bases and J 1 base, with 8 bases left between them. The CDR3 bases are TGCAGTGCTCTCGGAACGAACACTGAAGCTTTCTTT. It translates to CSALGTNTEAFF.

There are a few counts of this clonotype. The gene calls are TRBV28 and TRBJ1-1; no firm D call. The V gene lost 2 bases and the J gene lost 7 bases, with 11 bases spanning the gap. The germline CDR1 and CDR2 sequences are MDHEN and SYDVKM. The CDR3 length is 13 residues. CDR3 bases: TGTGCCAGCAGTTTACTCTTAGCGGGTGAAGCTTTCTTT. It specifies CASSLLLAGEAFF.

This clonotype was seen repeatedly, ten times or more. V usage is TRBV29-1 and J usage is TRBJ2-1; the D gene is possibly TRBD1 (5 bases). Germline loops: CDR1 SQVTM, CDR2 ANQGSEA. This CDR3 comprises 14 residues. V was trimmed by 5 bases and J by 0 bases, leaving 11 bases between them. This CDR3 reads CSVKQGSSYNEQFF. Here the CDR3 DNA reads TGCAGCGTTAAGCAGGGATCCTCCTACAATGAGCAGTTCTTC.

This clonotype was counted ten times or more. The rearrangement uses TRBV12-3 or TRBV12-4 and TRBJ1-2; D is ambiguous. The CDR3 contains 13 residues. The ends were cut back, 3 bases at V and 0 bases at J, with 5 bases in the middle. CDR3 sequence: CASSFLTNYGYTF. The CDR3 nucleotides are TGTGCCAGCAGTTTTCTAACTAACTATGGCTACACCTTC.

This clonotype appeared many times. The chain uses TRBV11-1 and TRBJ2-5; the D is unclear. The germline V gene encodes CDR1 SGHAT and CDR2 FQDESV (reference sequence). CDR3 size: 14 residues. V was trimmed by 5 bases and J by 1 base, leaving 11 bases between them. The CDR3 DNA reads as TGTGCCAGCAGCAGAAGGACGGTCCAAGAGACCCAGTACTTC. Translated, it gives CASSRRTVQETQYF.

Ten or more counts support this clonotype. The chain joins TRBV29-1 to TRBJ2-3, with TRBD2 matching over 8 bases. Germline V CDR1 and CDR2: SQVTM, ANQGSEA. The J segment lost 3 bases and the V segment lost 5 bases, leaving 4 bases of the junction unmatched. The CDR3 runs to 13 residues. The DNA of the CDR3 is TGCAGCGTTAGCGGGAGTGGTACAGATACGCAGTATTTT. Residues: CSVSGSGTDTQYF.

The table lists this clonotype with a few counts. The rearrangement links TRBV12-3 or TRBV12-4 to TRBJ2-7; 11 bases are shared with TRBD2. Trimming at V came to 5 bases and at J to 0 bases, leaving 3 bases not matched to a gene. CDR3 length equals 15 residues. The CDR3 coding sequence is TGTGCCAGCAGTCCGGGACTAGCGGTCTCCTACGAGCAGTACTTC. It translates to CASSPGLAVSYEQYF.

This clonotype was recorded many times. This chain uses TRBV7-2 with TRBJ2-1; TRBD2 matches at 8 bases. V shed 8 bases, J shed 6 bases, and the junction held 12 bases outside the gene matches. The CDR3 runs to 15 residues. Germline CDR1 is SGHTA and CDR2 is FQGNSA. As DNA, the CDR3 is TGTGCCAGCCGGAGAGCGGGAGTTATTATCAATGAGCAGTTCTTC. Protein product: CASRRAGVIINEQFF.

The chain has TRBV6-1 and TRBJ2-3; TRBD2 aligns across 10 bases. CDR1 is MNHNS and CDR2 is SASEGT in the germline V gene. This CDR3 comprises 15 residues. Trimming removed 6 bases from V and 2 bases from J; junction bases left unmatched: 5. The CDR3 nucleotides are TGTGCCAGCAGCCAACTAGCGGGATCCACAGATACGCAGTATTTT. Translating it yields CASSQLAGSTDTQYF.

This clonotype turned up a few times. The chain employs TRBV9 and TRBJ2-3; 7 bases agree with TRBD2. The CDR3 covers 15 residues. The J segment lost 2 bases and the V segment lost 0 bases, leaving 3 bases of the junction unmatched. Germline CDR1 is SGDLS and CDR2 is YYNGEE. This CDR3 reads CASSVAGGVTDTQYF. The CDR3 DNA reads TGTGCCAGCAGCGTAGCTGGGGGGGTCACAGATACGCAGTATTTT.

A few counts support this clonotype. The V and J genes are TRBV11-2 and TRBJ2-1, with 8 bases identical to TRBD2. The germline gives CDR1 SGHAT, CDR2 FQNNGV. The trim removed 1 base at V and 4 bases at J, leaving 6 bases unmatched. CDR3 length: 16 amino acids. The CDR3 coding sequence is TGTGCCAGCAGCTTAGGAGTTCTAGCGGGTTACAATGAGCAGTTCTTC. Its translation is CASSLGVLAGYNEQFF. Variable domain in full (rest from reference TRBV11-2 and TRBJ2-1): EAGVAQSPRYKIIEKRQSVAFWCNPISGHATLYWYQQILGQGPKLLIQFQNNGVVDDSQLPKDRFSAERLKGVDSTLKIQPAKLEDSAVYLCASSLGVLAGYNEQFFGPGTRLTVL.

At least ten counts were recorded for this clonotype. The rearrangement joins TRBV12-3 or TRBV12-4 to TRBJ2-2; D possibly corresponds to TRBD1 (6 bases). This CDR3 is 15 amino acids long. Trimming removed 7 bases from V and 3 bases from J, with 15 bases in between. The CDR3 loop reads CASTAWTEDTGELFF. The CDR3 DNA reads TGTGCCAGCACCGCGTGGACAGAAGACACCGGGGAGCTGTTTTTT.

This clonotype was observed a handful of times. The gene calls are TRBV11-2 and TRBJ2-3; 11 nucleotides align to TRBD2. Trimming at V came to 5 bases and at J to 2 bases, leaving 12 bases not matched to a gene. Germline V gene sequence: CDR1 SGHAT, CDR2 FQNNGV. This CDR3 comprises 18 residues. The CDR3 DNA reads TGTGCCAGCAGCCTGGGACTAGCGGACAAGGGGTCCACAGATACGCAGTATTTT. The encoded protein is CASSLGLADKGSTDTQYF. Full variable domain (remainder filled in from reference TRBV11-2 and TRBJ2-3): EAGVAQSPRYKIIEKRQSVAFWCNPISGHATLYWYQQILGQGPKLLIQFQNNGVVDDSQLPKDRFSAERLKGVDSTLKIQPAKLEDSAVYLCASSLGLADKGSTDTQYFGPGTRLTVL.